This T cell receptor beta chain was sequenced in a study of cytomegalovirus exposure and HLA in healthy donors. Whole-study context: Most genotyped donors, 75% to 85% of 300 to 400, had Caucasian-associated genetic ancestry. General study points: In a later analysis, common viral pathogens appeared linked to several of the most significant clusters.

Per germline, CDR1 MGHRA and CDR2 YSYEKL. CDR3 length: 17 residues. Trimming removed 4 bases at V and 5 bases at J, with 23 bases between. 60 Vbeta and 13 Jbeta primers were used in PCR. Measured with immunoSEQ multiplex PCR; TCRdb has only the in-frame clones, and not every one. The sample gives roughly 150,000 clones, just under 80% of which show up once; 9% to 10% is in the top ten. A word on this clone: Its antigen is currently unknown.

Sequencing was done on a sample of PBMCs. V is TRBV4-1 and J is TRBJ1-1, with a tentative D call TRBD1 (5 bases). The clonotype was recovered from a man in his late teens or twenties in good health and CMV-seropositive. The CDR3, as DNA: TGCGCCAGCAGCCTAATCGACCCGGAATCGGGGGAGACTGAAGCTTTCTTT. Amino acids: CASSLIDPESGETEAFF.